The clone carrying this TCR beta chain was detected a few times. Its antigen is unknown. The time point denotes: patch test 3, about 24 weeks after DPC sensitization. Noted treatment: therapeutic diphenylcyclopropenone sensitization with weekly scalp DPC. The sample comes from a study of human T cells and chemical hapten exposure. General study results and limits: Sensitizing with DPC caused no change in TCRs above 1 in 1000 frequency.

Trimming stripped 1 base from V and 6 bases from J, with 16 bases between. The length of the CDR3 is 15 residues. The V gene's germline CDR1 is SGHAT and CDR2 FQNNGV. From the RACE reads, TCRdb called clonotypes with MiXCR, one entry per CDR3 protein. The sample shows just under 65,000 distinct CDR3 sequences, more than 9.5% of them seen only once. This TCR was sampled from a woman younger than 45 with alopecia areata. Some clones in this sample may be carry-over from other donors' samples. The chain links TRBV11-2 to TRBJ2-7; tentatively, D is TRBD1 or TRBD2 (5 bases each). Sample: whole blood, taken in connection with sensitization to the hapten diphenylcyclopropenone (DPC). The CDR3 loop reads CASSLAGGTQSEQYF. For the CDR3, the DNA is TGTGCCAGCAGCTTAGCCGGTGGGACGCAGAGCGAGCAGTACTTC.